This paragraph covers one T cell receptor beta chain sequence. The antigen is not known. Amplification used 60 Vbeta primers and 13 Jbeta primers. The protocol was immunoSEQ multiplex PCR, while the TCRdb copy is restricted to in-frame clones and leaves out a portion. The sample holds over 100,000 clones. The sample is drawn from a study of cytomegalovirus exposure and HLA in healthy donors. The CDR3 runs 15 residues. Germline assignment: CDR1 MGHDK and CDR2 SYGVNS. V was clipped by 6 bases and J by 5 bases, with 17 bases between them. Overall study results and limits: High sensitivity and specificity were reportedly achieved when the classifier diagnosed cytomegalovirus status. Across donors, sequencing depth was assumed by presence/absence analyses to be roughly uniform.

This sequence was found in a woman aged 40 to 49 in good health and CMV-seropositive. Sequenced input: PBMCs. The chain joins TRBV25-1 to TRBJ1-5; D may be TRBD1 (6 bases). CDR3 amino acids: CASSATGINHQPQHF. DNA of the CDR3: TGTGCCAGCAGCGCGACAGGAATTAATCATCAGCCCCAGCATTTT.